A single sample gave rise to the 13 T cell receptor beta chains below, sequenced in a study of blood T cell repertoires in COVID-19. Measured with immunoSEQ multiplex PCR; TCRdb has only the in-frame clones, and not every one. The sample holds approximately 240,000 clones, about nine tenths seen once. Sequencing was carried out using PBMCs or T cells enriched from blood (not recorded which). These receptors were obtained from a woman aged 30 to 39 with acute COVID-19.

The chain carries TRBV6-5 and TRBJ1-1; 9 positions match TRBD1. The CDR3 runs to 16 residues. The J segment lost 6 bases and the V segment lost 0 bases, leaving 8 bases of the junction unmatched. Germline V gene data show CDR1 as MNHEY and CDR2 as SVGAGI. CDR3 protein: CASSYSLGTGWSEAFF. CDR3 DNA: TGTGCCAGCAGTTACTCTCTGGGGACAGGGTGGTCTGAAGCTTTCTTT.

This clone has just a few counts. The gene calls are TRBV28 and TRBJ1-6; 8 nucleotides line up with TRBD1. The ends lost 4 bases at V and 7 bases at J; junction bases unmatched: 3. There are 14 residues in the CDR3. Germline CDR1 MDHEN, CDR2 SYDVKM. The DNA for the CDR3 is TGTGCCAGCAGTTCGGGACAGGAGAATTCACCCCTCCACTTT. Protein sequence: CASSSGQENSPLHF.

The sample holds one count of this clone. This rearrangement joins TRBV24-1 to TRBJ1-5, with TRBD1 as a possible D gene (5 bases). V was pared by 9 bases and J by 2 bases, with 10 bases between. Germline V lookup: CDR1 KGHDR, CDR2 SFDVKD. The CDR3 consists of 13 residues. The CDR3 DNA is TGTGCCACCGCCCGGGGGGGCAATCAGCCCCAGCATTTT. Protein sequence: CATARGGNQPQHF.

This clone was found once. Its ends do not fully match the called genes, so a read error is possible. CDR3 residues: CASSLGGPGTQETQYF. The CDR3 DNA sequence: TGTGCTAGCAGCTTAGGGGGGCCAGGAACACAAGAGACCCAGTACTTC. The chain combines TRBV7-7 with TRBJ2-5; D is possibly TRBD1 or TRBD2 (6 bases each). Germline CDR1 reads SSHAT; CDR2 reads FNYEAQ (reference sequence). The CDR3 extends over 16 amino acids.

The chain couples TRBV6-5 to TRBJ2-3; 8 nucleotides agree with TRBD2. J gave up 1 base and V 7 bases, and 7 bases lay outside the gene matches. Per germline, CDR1 MNHEY and CDR2 SVGAGI. The length of the CDR3 is 15 residues. The DNA of the CDR3 is TGTGCCAGCACCTCACTAGCGGTTCGCACAGATACGCAGTATTTT. It yields the protein CASTSLAVRTDTQYF.

The chain employs TRBV6-2 or TRBV6-3 and TRBJ2-3; 7 positions agree with TRBD2. V lost 2 bases, J lost 2 bases, and 10 bases stayed unmatched. Germline V gene lookup returns CDR1 MNHEY and CDR2 SVGEGT. The length of the CDR3 is 17 residues. The CDR3 nucleotides read TGTGCCAGCAGTTACCCTCGACTAGCCCTCGACACAGATACGCAGTATTTT. It encodes CASSYPRLALDTDTQYF.

This clone has a handful of counts. The genes are TRBV28 and TRBJ1-2; D remains unclear. Germline CDR1 is MDHEN and CDR2 is SYDVKM. The CDR3 is 13 amino acids. The V end lost 6 bases, the J end lost 1 base, and 9 bases lay between the germline ends. CDR3 protein: CASSLDNNYGYTF. For the CDR3, the DNA is TGTGCCAGCAGCCTTGACAATAACTATGGCTACACCTTC.

The chain joins TRBV18 to TRBJ1-5, with D possibly TRBD1 on 5 matching bases. In germline, CDR1 is KGHSH, CDR2 LQKENI. V lost 6 bases and J 4 bases, leaving 16 bases between the germline ends. The CDR3 length is 15 residues. CDR3 nucleotides: TGTGCCAGCTCGGACCAGGGTGGTGGTAATCAGCCCCAGCATTTT. This encodes CASSDQGGGNQPQHF.

This chain connects TRBV20-1 to TRBJ2-7, with a possible D match to TRBD1 (6 bases). V lost 3 bases, J lost 2 bases, and 17 bases lay in between. The germline CDR1 and CDR2 sequences are DFQATT and SNEGSKA (reference sequence). This CDR3 has 15 residues. DNA for the CDR3: TGCAGTGCTAGTACTCCAGGGGTGGGGCCCTACGAGCAGTACTTC. Protein: CSASTPGVGPYEQYF.

V gene TRBV12-5 combines with J gene TRBJ2-7, with 7 bases fitting TRBD2. Unmatched junction bases numbered 3, after V lost 0 bases and J lost 7 bases. The CDR3 extends over 13 amino acids. Germline V gives CDR1 LGHNT, CDR2 FRNRAP. CDR3 nucleotides: TGTGCTAGTGGTTTGGTCGGCGGGAGTGAGCAGTACTTC. Protein product: CASGLVGGSEQYF.

The table lists this clone with a count of one. The chain employs TRBV18 and TRBJ1-5; 8 nucleotides align to TRBD1. The CDR3 length is 15 residues. V dropped 5 bases and J dropped 2; count of bases not matched to a gene: 5. Germline CDR1 KGHSH, CDR2 LQKENI. The CDR3 nucleotides are TGTGCCAGCTCAACCAAGACAGGGGGCAATCAGCCCCAGCATTTT. It specifies CASSTKTGGNQPQHF.

The chain uses TRBV27 and TRBJ1-1; D is uncertain. V lost 5 bases, J lost 1 base, and 8 bases lay in between. The CDR3 is 13 amino acids. The germline CDR1 and CDR2 sequences are MNHEY and SMNVEV (reference sequence). CDR3 nucleotide sequence: TGTGCCAGCAGTAAGTCCAGGAACACTGAAGCTTTCTTT. Translation: CASSKSRNTEAFF.

This chain connects TRBV14 to TRBJ2-1; D perhaps matches TRBD1 (5 bases). This CDR3 is 15 amino acids long. Germline CDR1 is SGHDN and CDR2 is FVKESK. V was trimmed by 4 bases and J by 4 bases, leaving 14 bases between them. CDR3 nucleotides: TGTGCCAGCAGCCCCATAGGACAAGTATACAATGAGCAGTTCTTC. The encoded protein is CASSPIGQVYNEQFF. The whole variable domain, filled in from reference TRBV14 and TRBJ2-1, reads EAGVTQFPSHSVIEKGQTVTLRCDPISGHDNLYWYRRVMGKEIKFLLHFVKESKQDESGMPNNRFLAERTGGTYSTLKVQPAELEDSGVYFCASSPIGQVYNEQFFGPGTRLTVL.